The 8 T cell receptor beta chains below were found in one sample sequenced in a study of cytomegalovirus exposure and HLA in healthy donors. 13 Jbeta primers and 60 Vbeta primers were used for the PCR. Only in-frame clones appear in the TCRdb table, and some are missing; sequencing was by immunoSEQ multiplex PCR. The sample has about 120,000 clones, around 73% seen once. Material for sequencing was PBMCs. The receptor source for this set is a woman in her thirties in good health and CMV-seropositive.

The chain couples TRBV19 to TRBJ1-5, with 7 bases fitting TRBD1. V gave up 5 bases and J gave up 4 bases; unmatched junction bases: 11. Germline-derived CDR1 and CDR2 are LNHDA and SQIVND (reference sequence). CDR3 length equals 16 residues. CDR3 sequence reads: CASSLLSGTVNQPQHF. The CDR3 DNA is TGTGCCAGTAGTTTGTTATCCGGGACAGTGAATCAGCCCCAGCATTTT.

In the case of this clone: An end of the junction differs from the germline gene, which may be a read error. This rearrangement joins TRBV7-7 to TRBJ2-5, with D possibly matching TRBD1 (5 bases). CDR1 SSHAT and CDR2 FNYEAQ come from the germline V gene (reference sequence). The CDR3 extends over 16 amino acids. The CDR3 loop reads CASSLAWGSTKETQYF. CDR3 DNA sequence: TGTGCTAGCAGCTTAGCTTGGGGCAGCACGAAAGAGACCCAGTACTTC.

This chain connects TRBV30 to TRBJ1-1, with 12 positions matching TRBD1. In germline, CDR1 is GTSNPN, CDR2 SVGIG (reference sequence). The CDR3 sequence is 14 residues long. V was clipped by 0 bases and J by 6 bases; unmatched bases: 2. DNA for the CDR3: TGTGCCTGGAGTGTGGGACAGGGGGCCGCTGAAGCTTTCTTT. This translates into CAWSVGQGAAEAFF.

J is TRBJ1-1 and V is TRBV7-8; D not certain. Germline assignment: CDR1 SGHVS and CDR2 FQNEAQ. The CDR3 contains 14 residues. Between the trimmed V and J ends, which lost 5 bases and 1 base, there was a span of 11 bases. The CDR3 is CASSRGQRNTEAFF. The CDR3 DNA follows: TGTGCCAGCAGCCGCGGGCAACGGAACACTGAAGCTTTCTTT.

The rearrangement links TRBV30 to TRBJ1-1; unclear D gene. The CDR3 runs 13 residues. Germline CDR1 GTSNPN, CDR2 SVGIG (reference sequence). The ends were cut back, 3 bases at V and 1 base at J, with 9 bases in the middle. CDR3 loop: CAWSRQSNTEAFF. Here the CDR3 DNA reads TGTGCCTGGAGCCGTCAGTCGAACACTGAAGCTTTCTTT.

The chain is built from TRBV9 and TRBJ1-4; D not resolved. The CDR3 has 15 residues. CDR1 and CDR2 from the germline V gene are SGDLS and YYNGEE. V lost 1 base and J 7 bases, leaving 14 bases between the germline ends. The CDR3 spells CASSVTGIEGEKLFF. In DNA form, the CDR3 reads TGTGCCAGCAGCGTAACTGGCATCGAGGGTGAAAAACTGTTTTTT.

The V and J genes are TRBV19 and TRBJ2-7; the D gene is possibly TRBD2 (6 bases). Germline V CDR1 and CDR2: LNHDA, SQIVND (reference sequence). Trimming took off 1 base at V and 6 bases at J, with 10 bases between the two ends. The CDR3 runs to 13 residues. The CDR3 DNA reads TGTGCCAGTAGTATAGTGGGAGGTGGCGAGCAGTACTTC. It encodes CASSIVGGGEQYF.

V gene TRBV30 combines with J gene TRBJ1-3, with D possibly TRBD1 on 5 matching bases. V gave up 2 bases and J gave up 0 bases, with 8 bases separating them. The germline V gene has CDR1 GTSNPN and CDR2 SVGIG (reference sequence). The CDR3 is 14 amino acids. CDR3 DNA sequence: TGTGCCTGGAGTCAGGGCCGCTCTGGAAACACCATATATTTT. Its protein product is CAWSQGRSGNTIYF.